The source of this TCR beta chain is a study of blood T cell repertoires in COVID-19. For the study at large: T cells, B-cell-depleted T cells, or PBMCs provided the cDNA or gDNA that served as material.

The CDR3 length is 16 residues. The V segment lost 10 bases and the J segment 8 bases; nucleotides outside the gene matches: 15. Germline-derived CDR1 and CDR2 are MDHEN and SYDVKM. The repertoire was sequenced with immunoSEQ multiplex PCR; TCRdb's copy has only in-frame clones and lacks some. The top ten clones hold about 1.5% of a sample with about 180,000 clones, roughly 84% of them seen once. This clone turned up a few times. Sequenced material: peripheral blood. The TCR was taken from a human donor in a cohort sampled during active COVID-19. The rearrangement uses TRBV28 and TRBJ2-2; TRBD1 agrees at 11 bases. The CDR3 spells CATTQWDRGWEGELFF. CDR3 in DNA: TGTGCCACCACACAGTGGGACAGGGGGTGGGAAGGGGAGCTGTTTTTT.